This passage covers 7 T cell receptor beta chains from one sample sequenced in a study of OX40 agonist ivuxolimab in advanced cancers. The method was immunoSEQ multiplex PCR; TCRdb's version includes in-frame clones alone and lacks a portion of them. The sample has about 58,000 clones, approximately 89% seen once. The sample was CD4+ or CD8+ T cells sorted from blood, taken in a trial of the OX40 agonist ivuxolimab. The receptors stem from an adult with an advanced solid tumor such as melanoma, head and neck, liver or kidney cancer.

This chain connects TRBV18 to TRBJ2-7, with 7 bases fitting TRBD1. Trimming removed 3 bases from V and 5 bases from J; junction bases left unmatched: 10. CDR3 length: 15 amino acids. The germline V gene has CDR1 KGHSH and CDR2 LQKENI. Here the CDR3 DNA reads TGTGCCAGCTCACCGATCGACAGGGCTTCCCACGAGCAGTACTTC. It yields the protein CASSPIDRASHEQYF.

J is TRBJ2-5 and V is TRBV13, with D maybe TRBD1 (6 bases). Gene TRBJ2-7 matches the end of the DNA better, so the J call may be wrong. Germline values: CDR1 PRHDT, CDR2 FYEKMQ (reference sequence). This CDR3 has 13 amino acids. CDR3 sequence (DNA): TGTGCCAGCAGCTCCTTAACAGGGAACGAGCAGTACTTC. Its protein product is CASSSLTGNEQYF.

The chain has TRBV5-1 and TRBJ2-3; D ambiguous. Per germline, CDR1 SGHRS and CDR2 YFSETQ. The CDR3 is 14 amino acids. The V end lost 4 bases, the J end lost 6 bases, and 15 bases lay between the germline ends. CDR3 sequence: CASSPFGRRDTQYF. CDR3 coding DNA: TGCGCCAGCAGCCCCTTCGGCCGGCGGGATACGCAGTATTTT.

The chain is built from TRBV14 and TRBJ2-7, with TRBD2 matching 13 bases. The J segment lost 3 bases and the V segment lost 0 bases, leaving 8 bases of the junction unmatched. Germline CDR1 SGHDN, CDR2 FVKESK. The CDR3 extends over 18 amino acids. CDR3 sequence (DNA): TGTGCCAGCAGCCAAGATGGGACTAGCGGGAAACGCTACTACGAGCAGTACTTC. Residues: CASSQDGTSGKRYYEQYF.

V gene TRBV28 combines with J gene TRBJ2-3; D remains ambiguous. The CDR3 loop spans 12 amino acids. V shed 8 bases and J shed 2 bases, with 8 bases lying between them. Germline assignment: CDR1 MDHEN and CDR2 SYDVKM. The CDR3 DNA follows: TGTGCCAGCCACGGAAACACAGATACGCAGTATTTT. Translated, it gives CASHGNTDTQYF.

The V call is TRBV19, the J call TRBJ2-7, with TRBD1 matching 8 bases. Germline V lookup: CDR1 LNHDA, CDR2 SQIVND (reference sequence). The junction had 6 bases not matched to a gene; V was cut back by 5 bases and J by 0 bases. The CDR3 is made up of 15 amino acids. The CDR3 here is CASSLPGQDSYEQYF. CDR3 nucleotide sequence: TGTGCCAGTAGTTTACCGGGACAGGACTCCTACGAGCAGTACTTC.

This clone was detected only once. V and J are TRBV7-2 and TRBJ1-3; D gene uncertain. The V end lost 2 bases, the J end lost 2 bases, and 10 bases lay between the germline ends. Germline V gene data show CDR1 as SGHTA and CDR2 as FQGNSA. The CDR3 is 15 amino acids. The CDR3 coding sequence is TGTGCCAGCAGCTTATGGCGCGGGACTGGAAACACCATATATTTT. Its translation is CASSLWRGTGNTIYF.